The rows below give T cell receptor beta chains drawn from one sample of a study of blood T cells in healthy people across ages. TCRdb redid the calling of the 5' RACE reads with MiXCR, one entry per CDR3 protein. Among 1.5 million to 2 million distinct CDR3 sequences, 30% to 40% were seen once, and the ten largest hold 23%. What was sequenced was blood. The source of these receptors is a human donor in good health. CDR3s include the opening cysteine and the closing phenylalanine or tryptophan. A D gene is named only where the DNA matches it firmly. Size is stated for part of the rows, as once, few or many counts, or as a class when the clone is expanded.

D,J,V,size,DNA,CDR3
.,TRBJ2-4,TRBV7-2,.,TGTGCCAGCAGCTTAAGGGGAGGAGGGCAGTACTTC,CASSLRGGGQYF
TRBD1,TRBJ1-2,TRBV20-1,.,TGCAGTGCTGAAGGGACAGGGTATGGTTATGGCTACACCTTC,CSAEGTGYGYGYTF
.,TRBJ2-5,TRBV7-2,.,TGTGCCAGCAGCTTACGATTTGTGCGGAGCGAGACCCAGTACTTC,CASSLRFVRSETQYF
TRBD2,TRBJ2-3,TRBV7-9,.,TGTGCCAACAGCTTAGGCACTAGCGGGGGGCCAGATACGCAGTATTTT,CANSLGTSGGPDTQYF
TRBD1,TRBJ2-1,TRBV11-2,.,TGTGCCAGCAGCTTAAACAGGGGGCGTTACAATGAGCAGTTCTTC,CASSLNRGRYNEQFF
.,TRBJ2-6,TRBV27,few,TGTGCCAGCAGTTTACGGACGGCTTACTCTGGGGCCAACGTCCTGACTTTC,CASSLRTAYSGANVLTF
TRBD2,TRBJ2-1,TRBV3-1,.,TGTGCCAGCAGTCGTATTCCTCTGCGGGAGAGTTGGAGCTCCTACAATGAGCAGTTCTTC,CASSRIPLRESWSSYNEQFF
.,TRBJ2-3,TRBV11-2,.,TGTGCCAGCAGCGGAGGATATAGCACAGATACGCAGTATTTT,CASSGGYSTDTQYF
TRBD2,TRBJ2-3,TRBV5-1,few,TGCGCCAGCAGACCCCGGGGGGATAGCACAGATACGCAGTATTTT,CASRPRGDSTDTQYF
.,TRBJ1-1,TRBV14,.,TGTGCCAGCAGCCAAGAAAGGCACACTGAAGCTTTCTTT,CASSQERHTEAFF
.,TRBJ2-7,TRBV15,.,TGTGCCACCAGCAGAGCAGGAGCCAACTCCTACGAGCAGTACTTC,CATSRAGANSYEQYF
.,TRBJ2-3,TRBV7-6,.,TGTGCCAGCAGCTTATGGGTCCGGACTAGCACAGATACGCAGTATTTT,CASSLWVRTSTDTQYF
.,TRBJ1-1,TRBV5-1,.,TGCGCCAGCAGAGCTGAAGGGGCCACCACTGAAGCTTTCTTT,CASRAEGATTEAFF
.,TRBJ1-1,TRBV29-1,.,TGCAGCGGACATGAGGTGAACACTGAAGCTTTCTTT,CSGHEVNTEAFF
TRBD2,TRBJ2-2,TRBV11-2,.,TGTGCCAGCAGCTTATCCTCACGGGAGGACACCGGGGAGCTGTTTTTT,CASSLSSREDTGELFF
TRBD2,TRBJ2-3,TRBV15,.,TGTACCACCAGCCGGGGACTAGATTCAGATACGCAGTATTTT,CTTSRGLDSDTQYF
TRBD2,TRBJ2-5,TRBV12-3/TRBV12-4,few,TGTGCCAGCAGTTCGGATAGCGGGGGCGAGCGAGAGACCCAGTACTTC,CASSSDSGGERETQYF
.,TRBJ2-6,TRBV25-1,many,TGTGCCAGCAGTGACCCCATTGGAGCCAACGTCCTGACTTTC,CASSDPIGANVLTF
.,TRBJ1-1,TRBV7-9,.,TGTGCCAGCAACTTACCCGTTCACACTGAAGCTTTCTTT,CASNLPVHTEAFF
.,TRBJ2-4,TRBV27,few,TGTGCCAGCAGTTTGGCGGCAGGGGATCTCGCGCAGTACTTC,CASSLAAGDLAQYF
.,TRBJ1-1,TRBV10-3,.,TGTGCCATCAGTGGGAGGCCACCGGGAGCCCTTTCGAACACTGAAGCTTTCTTT,CAISGRPPGALSNTEAFF
.,TRBJ1-4,TRBV7-9,.,TGTGCCAGCAGCAATCGGGAGGAAAAACTGTTTTTT,CASSNREEKLFF
.,TRBJ2-6,TRBV9,.,TGTGCCAGCAGCGTAACTGTTGGGAGCTCTGGGGCCAACGTCCTGACTTTC,CASSVTVGSSGANVLTF
TRBD2,TRBJ2-5,TRBV20-1,.,TGCAGTGCTCGCGGACTAGCGGGGATTGAAGAGACCCAGTACTTC,CSARGLAGIEETQYF
.,TRBJ1-2,TRBV19,.,TGTGCCAGTAGTATGGGGCTGCCAGGGAAGATCCTTGGCTACACCTTC,CASSMGLPGKILGYTF
.,TRBJ2-5,TRBV6-2/TRBV6-3,.,TGTGCCAGCGGGTCAGCACAAGAGACCCAGTACTTC,CASGSAQETQYF